This TCR beta chain was obtained from a study of blood T cell repertoires in COVID-19 (dated by TCRdb to about 2020). Background for the entire study: Samples covering the acute and convalescent phases of COVID-19 were provided by collaborators in the United States, Italy and Spain. The prospective study material was composed of cDNA or gDNA derived from T cells, B-cell-depleted T cells, or PBMCs. Deeply sampled blood TCRbeta repertoires from subjects exposed to, actively infected with, or recovered from COVID-19 were included in the dataset. The repertoires were made available in a free public database intended to serve as a resource for research on the immune response to SARS-CoV-2. The samples were drawn from two sources: the first 160 participants of the ongoing ImmuneRACE study, and 950 to 1,500 subjects contributed by 6 global collaborators. Nearly every sample came with metadata listing a de-identified subject ID, COVID-19 status, age in years and sex. Where HLA class I and class II types were available, the types were taken from metadata supplied by the sample provider, not from assay-based typing.

What the study reported, not specific to this receptor: How much clinical and demographic metadata was included differed by source and by participant, and the metadata was provided uncurated.

Comments on this clone: The antigen it binds to is not known. Qualities for individual bases were not recorded, and no much larger clone is one base off.

TCRbeta CDR3 regions were amplified from genomic DNA using the immunoSEQ Assay, a bias-controlled multiplex PCR. In the authors' own workflow: The number of nucleated cells in each sample was estimated by amplification of reference gene primers within the assay. To quantify the absolute abundance of each unique TCRbeta CDR3 rearrangement, sequence reads were collapsed and filtered. For each sample, productive Simpson clonality was calculated as the square root of Simpson's diversity index across productive rearrangements. TCRdb stores this immuneACCESS table with in-frame sequences only. Part of the clones is absent; in the studies checked, under half of the shortfall reflects unresolved V genes, and no reason is known for the rest. V and J calls and clone size come straight from that table; D and trimming were deduced from the DNA. The sample table shows 310,000 or so clones, and over 80% are seen once. Roughly a tenth of the sample rests with the top ten.

One collaborating source in Seattle enrolled patients during active infection and followed them longitudinally through the course of disease. Each collaborating institution followed its own protocols to collect whole blood in K2EDTA tubes. For TCRbeta analysis, collaborators shipped samples in one of three forms: frozen whole blood, isolated PBMCs, or DNA extracted from either of those sample types. The CDR3 numbers 14 residues from cysteine through phenylalanine. Of all the DNA, just the CDR3 is kept, 42 bases in frame from base 1. The germline V gene (reference sequence) gives CDR1 as MNHEY and CDR2 as SMNVEV. V is shortened by 4 bases, J by 0 bases, and the region joining them spans 9 bases.

The rearrangement joined TRBV27 to TRBJ1-1, with a weak D call of TRBD1 (5 bases match). The clonotype comes from a man under 40 with COVID-19, enrolled during active disease. The sequencing input was peripheral blood. The CDR3 has the sequence CASSSPRVNTEAFF. The sequence in DNA is TGTGCCAGCAGTTCCCCCAGGGTGAACACTGAAGCTTTCTTT.